This entry describes one T cell receptor (beta chain). Its antigen is not known. A junction end diverges from the germline sequence, so it may reflect a read error. Sequencing was performed with immunoSEQ multiplex PCR; in TCRdb, only in-frame clones are kept and a portion is missing. This table holds under 200,000 clones, over 85% found once. This sample is part of a study of T cell responses to AZD1222 COVID-19 vaccine. There are 15 residues in the CDR3. The germline V gene has CDR1 MNHEY and CDR2 SVGAGI. Study outcomes and limitations: Vaccine-associated CD4 TCRs ranged over spike, dominating at 160-218 and 743-854. In a largely white British group with more females than males, clonal diversity was possibly underestimated. Of the AZD1222 recipients, only six were seropositive at baseline. Following two doses of AZD1222, Spike-specific TCR breadth and depth rose.

The clonotype was recovered from an adult in good health. Material: peripheral blood, obtained on day 0 of AZD1222 vaccination. The chain carries TRBV6-5 and TRBJ2-5, with 9 bases aligning to TRBD2. For the CDR3, the DNA is TGTGCCAGCAGTGACTCAATTGGGACTAGCAAGACCCAGTACTTC. Its protein product is CASSDSIGTSKTQYF.